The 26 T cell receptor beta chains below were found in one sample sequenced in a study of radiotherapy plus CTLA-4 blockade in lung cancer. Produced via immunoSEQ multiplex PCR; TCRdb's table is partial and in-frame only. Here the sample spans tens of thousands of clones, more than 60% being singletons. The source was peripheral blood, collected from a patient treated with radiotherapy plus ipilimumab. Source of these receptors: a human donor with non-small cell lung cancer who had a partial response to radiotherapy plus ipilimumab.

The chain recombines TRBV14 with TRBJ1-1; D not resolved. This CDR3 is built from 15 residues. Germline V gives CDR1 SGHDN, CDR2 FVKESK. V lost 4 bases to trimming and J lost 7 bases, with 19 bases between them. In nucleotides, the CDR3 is TGTGCCAGCAGCCTTTCCCGGGCGAGGGAAGGTGAAGCTTTCTTT. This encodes CASSLSRAREGEAFF.

The CDR3 protein is CASSYRRQGRTEAFF. Here the CDR3 DNA reads TGTGCCAGTAGTTACCGACGACAGGGGAGGACTGAAGCTTTCTTT. V and J are TRBV19 and TRBJ1-1; 8 positions match TRBD1. The V gene end was trimmed by 5 bases and the J gene end by 5 bases; junction bases not matched to a gene: 10. The germline CDR1 and CDR2 sequences are LNHDA and SQIVND (reference sequence). The CDR3 loop spans 15 amino acids.

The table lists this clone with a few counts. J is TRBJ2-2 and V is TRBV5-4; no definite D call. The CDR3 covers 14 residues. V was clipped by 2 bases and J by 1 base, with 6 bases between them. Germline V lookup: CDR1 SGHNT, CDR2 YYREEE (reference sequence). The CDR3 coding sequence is TGTGCCAGCAGCTTCTTACAGAACACCGGGGAGCTGTTTTTT. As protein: CASSFLQNTGELFF.

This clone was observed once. The CDR3 bases are TGTGCCAGTACCACCGAGGGGGCGAACACCGGGGAGCTGTTTTTT. Residues: CASTTEGANTGELFF. This sequence joins TRBV19 and TRBJ2-2; perhaps TRBD1 as D (6 bases). The length of the CDR3 is 15 residues. Germline V gene data show CDR1 as LNHDA and CDR2 as SQIVND (reference sequence). V was trimmed by 7 bases and J by 0 bases, leaving 12 bases between them.

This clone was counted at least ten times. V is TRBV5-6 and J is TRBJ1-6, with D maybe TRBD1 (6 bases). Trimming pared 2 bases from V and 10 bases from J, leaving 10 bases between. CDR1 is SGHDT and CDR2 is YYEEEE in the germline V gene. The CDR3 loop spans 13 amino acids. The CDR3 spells CASSFVGGSPLHF. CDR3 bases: TGTGCCAGCAGCTTTGTAGGGGGATCACCCCTCCACTTT.

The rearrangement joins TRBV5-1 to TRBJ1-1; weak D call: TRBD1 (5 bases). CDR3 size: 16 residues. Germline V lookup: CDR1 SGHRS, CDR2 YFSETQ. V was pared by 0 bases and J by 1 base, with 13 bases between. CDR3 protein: CASSLGVDRPNTEAFF. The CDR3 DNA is TGCGCCAGCAGCTTGGGGGTCGACAGACCGAACACTGAAGCTTTCTTT.

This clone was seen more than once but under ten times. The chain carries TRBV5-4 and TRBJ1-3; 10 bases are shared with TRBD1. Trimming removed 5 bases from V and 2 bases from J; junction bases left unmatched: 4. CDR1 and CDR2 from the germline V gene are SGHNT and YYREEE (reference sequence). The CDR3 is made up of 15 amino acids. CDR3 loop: CASSLDRGPGNTIYF. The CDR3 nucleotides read TGTGCCAGCAGTTTAGACAGGGGGCCTGGAAACACCATATATTTT.

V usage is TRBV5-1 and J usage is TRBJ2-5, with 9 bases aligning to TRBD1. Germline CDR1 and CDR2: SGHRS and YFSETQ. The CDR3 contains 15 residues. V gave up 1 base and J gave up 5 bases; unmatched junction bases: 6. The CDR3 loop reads CASSLTGGSGETQYF. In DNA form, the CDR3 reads TGCGCCAGCAGCTTGACAGGGGGCTCTGGGGAGACCCAGTACTTC. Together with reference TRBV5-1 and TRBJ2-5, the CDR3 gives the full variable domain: KAGVTQTPRYLIKTRGQQVTLSCSPISGHRSVSWYQQTPGQGLQFLFEYFSETQRNKGNFPGRFSGRQFSNSRSEMNVSTLELGDSALYLCASSLTGGSGETQYFGPGTRLLVL.

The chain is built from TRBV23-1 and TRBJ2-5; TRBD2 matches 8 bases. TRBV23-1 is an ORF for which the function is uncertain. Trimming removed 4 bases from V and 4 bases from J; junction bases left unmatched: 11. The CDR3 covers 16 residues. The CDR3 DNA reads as TGCGCCAGCAGTCCCTTAGGGCGGGGGGCGCTAGAGACCCAGTACTTC. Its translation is CASSPLGRGALETQYF.

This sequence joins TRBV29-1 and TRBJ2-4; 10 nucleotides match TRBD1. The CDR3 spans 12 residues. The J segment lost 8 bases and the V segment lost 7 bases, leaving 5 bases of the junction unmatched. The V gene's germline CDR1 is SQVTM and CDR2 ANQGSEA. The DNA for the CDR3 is TGCAGCGCCCGGACAGGGGGACACATTCAGTACTTC. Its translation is CSARTGGHIQYF.

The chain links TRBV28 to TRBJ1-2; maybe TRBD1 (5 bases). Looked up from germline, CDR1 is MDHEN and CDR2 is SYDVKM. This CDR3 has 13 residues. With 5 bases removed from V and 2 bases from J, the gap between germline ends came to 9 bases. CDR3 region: CASSPRGNYGYTF. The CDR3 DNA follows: TGTGCCAGCAGTCCCCGGGGGAACTATGGCTACACCTTC.

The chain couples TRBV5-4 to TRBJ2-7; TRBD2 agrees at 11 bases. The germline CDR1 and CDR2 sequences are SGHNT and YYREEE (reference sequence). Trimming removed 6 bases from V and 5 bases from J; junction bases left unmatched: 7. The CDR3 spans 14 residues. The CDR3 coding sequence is TGTGCCAGCACCGTAGCGGGGGGGCTGAACGAGCAGTACTTC. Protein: CASTVAGGLNEQYF.

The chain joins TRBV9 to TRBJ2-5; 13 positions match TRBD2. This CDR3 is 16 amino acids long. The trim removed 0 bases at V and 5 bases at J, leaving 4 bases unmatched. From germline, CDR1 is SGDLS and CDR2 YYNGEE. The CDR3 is CASSVELAGGLETQYF. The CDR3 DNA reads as TGTGCCAGCAGCGTAGAACTAGCGGGGGGGCTTGAGACCCAGTACTTC. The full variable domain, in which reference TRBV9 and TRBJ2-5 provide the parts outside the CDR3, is DSGVTQTPKHLITATGQRVTLRCSPRSGDLSVYWYQQSLDQGLQFLIQYYNGEERAKGNILERFSAQQFPDLHSELNLSSLELGDSALYFCASSVELAGGLETQYFGPGTRLLVL.

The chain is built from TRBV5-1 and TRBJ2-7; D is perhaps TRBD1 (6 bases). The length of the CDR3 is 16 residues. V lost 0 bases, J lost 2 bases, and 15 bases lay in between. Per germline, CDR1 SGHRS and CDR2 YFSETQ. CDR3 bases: TGCGCCAGCAGCTTGGGGGGTGGGACACCGACCTACGAGCAGTACTTC. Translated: CASSLGGGTPTYEQYF.

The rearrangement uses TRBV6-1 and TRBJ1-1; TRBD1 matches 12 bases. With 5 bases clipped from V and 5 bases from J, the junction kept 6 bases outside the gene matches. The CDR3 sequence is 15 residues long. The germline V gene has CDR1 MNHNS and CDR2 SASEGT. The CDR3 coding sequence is TGTGCCAGCAGTCCGGGACAGGGGGCCCCAACTGAAGCTTTCTTT. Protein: CASSPGQGAPTEAFF.

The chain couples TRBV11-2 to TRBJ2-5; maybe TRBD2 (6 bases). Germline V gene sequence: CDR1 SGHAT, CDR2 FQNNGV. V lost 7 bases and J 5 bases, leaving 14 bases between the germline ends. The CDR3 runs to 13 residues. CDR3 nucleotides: TGTGCCAGCACCCTGACTAGTGGCGAGACCCAGTACTTC. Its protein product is CASTLTSGETQYF.

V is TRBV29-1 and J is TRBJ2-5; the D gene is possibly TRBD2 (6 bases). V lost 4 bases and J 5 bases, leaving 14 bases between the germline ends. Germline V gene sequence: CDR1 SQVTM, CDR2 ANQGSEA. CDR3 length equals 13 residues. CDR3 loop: CSVALGGRETQYF. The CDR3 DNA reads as TGCAGCGTTGCGTTGGGGGGTCGGGAGACCCAGTACTTC.

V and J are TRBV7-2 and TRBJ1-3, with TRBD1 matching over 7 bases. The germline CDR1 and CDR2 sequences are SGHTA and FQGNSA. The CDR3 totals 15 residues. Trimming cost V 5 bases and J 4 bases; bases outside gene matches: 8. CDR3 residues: CASSRDRVVGNTIYF. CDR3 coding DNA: TGTGCCAGCAGCAGAGACAGGGTGGTGGGAAACACCATATATTTT.

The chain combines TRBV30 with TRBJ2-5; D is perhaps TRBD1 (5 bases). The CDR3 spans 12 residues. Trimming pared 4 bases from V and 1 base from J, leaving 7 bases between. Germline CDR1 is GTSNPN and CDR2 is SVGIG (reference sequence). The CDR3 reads CAWNTGQETQYF. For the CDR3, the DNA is TGTGCCTGGAACACAGGCCAAGAGACCCAGTACTTC.

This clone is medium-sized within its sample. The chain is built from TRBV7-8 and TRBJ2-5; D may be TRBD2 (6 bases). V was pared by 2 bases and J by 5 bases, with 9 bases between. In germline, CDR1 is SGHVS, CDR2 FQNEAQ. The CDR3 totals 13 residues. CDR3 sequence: CASSLRRGETQYF. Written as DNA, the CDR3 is TGTGCCAGCAGCTTAAGGAGGGGTGAGACCCAGTACTTC.

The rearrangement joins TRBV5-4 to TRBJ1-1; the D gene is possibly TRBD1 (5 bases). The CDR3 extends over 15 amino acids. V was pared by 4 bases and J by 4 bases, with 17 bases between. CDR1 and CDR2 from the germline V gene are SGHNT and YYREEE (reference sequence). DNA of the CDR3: TGTGCCAGCAGCCCACAAACAGGCGGGGGCACTGAAGCTTTCTTT. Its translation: CASSPQTGGGTEAFF.

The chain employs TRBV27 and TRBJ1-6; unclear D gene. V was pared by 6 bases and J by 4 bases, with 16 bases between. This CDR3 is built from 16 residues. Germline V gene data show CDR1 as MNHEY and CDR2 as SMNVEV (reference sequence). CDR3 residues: CASSPTETGYNSPLHF. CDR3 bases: TGTGCCAGCAGCCCAACGGAGACTGGTTATAATTCACCCCTCCACTTT.

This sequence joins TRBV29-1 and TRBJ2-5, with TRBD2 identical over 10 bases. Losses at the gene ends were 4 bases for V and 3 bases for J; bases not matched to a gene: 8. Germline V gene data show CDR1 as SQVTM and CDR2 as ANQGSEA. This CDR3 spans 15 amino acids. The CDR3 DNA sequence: TGCAGCGTTGGACGTGTACTAGCGGGGAAAGAGACCCAGTACTTC. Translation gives CSVGRVLAGKETQYF.

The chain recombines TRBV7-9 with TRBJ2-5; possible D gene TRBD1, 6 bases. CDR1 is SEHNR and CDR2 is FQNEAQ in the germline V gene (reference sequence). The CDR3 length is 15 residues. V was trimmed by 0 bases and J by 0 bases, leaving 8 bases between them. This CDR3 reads CASSLAQGYQETQYF. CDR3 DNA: TGTGCCAGCAGCTTAGCTCAGGGGTACCAAGAGACCCAGTACTTC. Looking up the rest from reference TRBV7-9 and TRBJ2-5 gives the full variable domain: DTGVSQNPRHKITKRGQNVTFRCDPISEHNRLYWYRQTLGQGPEFLTYFQNEAQLEKSRLLSDRFSAERPKGSFSTLEIQRTEQGDSAMYLCASSLAQGYQETQYFGPGTRLLVL.

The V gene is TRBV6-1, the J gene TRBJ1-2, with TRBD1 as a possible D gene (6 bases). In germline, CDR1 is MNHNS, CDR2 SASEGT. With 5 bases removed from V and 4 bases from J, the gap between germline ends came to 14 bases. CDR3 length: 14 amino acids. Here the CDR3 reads CASSRRGTSYGYTF. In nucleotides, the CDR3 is TGTGCCAGCAGTCGCAGGGGCACTTCCTATGGCTACACCTTC.

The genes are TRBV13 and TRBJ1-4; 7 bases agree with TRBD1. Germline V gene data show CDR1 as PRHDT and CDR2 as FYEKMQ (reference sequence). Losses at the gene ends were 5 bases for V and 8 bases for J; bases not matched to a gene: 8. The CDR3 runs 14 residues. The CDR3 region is CASSETGNREKLFF. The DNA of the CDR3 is TGTGCCAGCAGCGAGACAGGGAACCGGGAAAAACTGTTTTTT.